This T cell receptor beta chain was captured by sequencing in a study of cytomegalovirus exposure and HLA in healthy donors. The wider study: Around 180 million T cells yielded 117 million unique TCR beta sequences in earlier analysis. Study outcomes and limitations: Sequencing likely generated an artifact that appeared as a cluster of highly shared sequence variants. Rates of TCR association differed by HLA locus in a later analysis, with DRB1 highest and HLA-C lowest. In an earlier analysis, productive rearrangement rates for most beta V segments clustered near 87% or 30%.

The study ran its PCR with 60 Vbeta and 13 Jbeta primers. TCRdb keeps only in-frame clones here, not all; method: immunoSEQ multiplex PCR. The sample has about 69,000 clones; 70% to 80% are singletons. From germline, CDR1 is MNHEY and CDR2 SMNVEV (reference sequence). The length of the CDR3 is 13 residues. The V segment lost 6 bases and the J segment 12 bases; nucleotides outside the gene matches: 10. Remarks on this clone: What it binds is not known.

The sample consisted of PBMCs. The clonotype comes from a man younger than 30 in good health and CMV-seronegative. This rearrangement joins TRBV27 to TRBJ2-1; the match to TRBD1 covers 8 bases. CDR3 sequence: CASRPTGGPSQFF. The CDR3 DNA reads as TGTGCCAGCAGGCCCACAGGGGGGCCGTCGCAGTTCTTC.